What follows are 15 T cell receptor beta chains derived from one specimen sequenced in a study of shared clonotypes between healthy human individuals. TCRdb keeps only in-frame clones here, not all; method: immunoSEQ multiplex PCR. The sample holds millions of clones, over 85% seen once. The sequenced sample consisted of naive CD4+ T cells sorted from blood. The subset is: CD45RA+ positively selected. Receptors originate from a young man in good health.

The CDR3 DNA follows: TGTGCCAGTAGTGACCCTGCCAGTAACTATGGCTACACCTTC. Protein sequence: CASSDPASNYGYTF. The J gene is TRBJ1-2, the V gene TRBV19; unclear D gene. V was trimmed by 5 bases and J by 1 base, leaving 11 bases between them. Germline V gene lookup returns CDR1 LNHDA and CDR2 SQIVND (reference sequence). This CDR3 is built from 14 residues.

The count of this clone is one. The chain recombines TRBV6-5 with TRBJ1-4; maybe TRBD1 (5 bases). Germline loops: CDR1 MNHEY, CDR2 SVGAGI. CDR3 size: 15 residues. Trimming took off 6 bases at V and 7 bases at J, with 18 bases between the two ends. The DNA for the CDR3 is TGTGCCAGCAGAAAAGGCGCAGGGACCGGTGAAAAACTGTTTTTT. Translation gives CASRKGAGTGEKLFF.

V gene TRBV6-1 combines with J gene TRBJ1-5, with 8 bases lining up with TRBD1. This CDR3 comprises 15 residues. Trimming took 5 bases from V and 6 from J; bases not matched to a gene: 9. In germline, CDR1 is MNHNS, CDR2 SASEGT. CDR3 bases: TGTGCCAGCAGTTTATCAGGGGGCGATGGTCAGCCCCAGCATTTT. Its protein is CASSLSGGDGQPQHF.

In the case of this clone: At the DNA level, this CDR3 is encoded by other sequences in the same sample as well. This chain connects TRBV6-1 to TRBJ2-2, with D unclear. Per the germline V gene, CDR1 is MNHNS and CDR2 is SASEGT. This CDR3 has 11 amino acids. V was cut by 4 bases and J by 5 bases, with 2 bases left in between. The chain's CDR3 is CASSGTGELFF. The DNA of the CDR3 is TGTGCCAGCAGTGGAACCGGGGAGCTGTTTTTT.

As to this clone: It may be a read error: a sequence one base away is much more abundant. The chain combines TRBV4-1 with TRBJ2-2; D gene ambiguous. CDR1 and CDR2 from the germline V gene are MGHRA and YSYEKL. The CDR3 spans 15 residues. V lost 4 bases and J 3 bases, leaving 12 bases between the germline ends. The CDR3 is CASSPRRQDTGELFF. In nucleotides, the CDR3 is TGCGCCAGCAGCCCTCGCCGGCAGGACACCGGGGAGCTGTTTTTT.

The chain is built from TRBV5-1 and TRBJ2-5; D is tentatively TRBD1 or TRBD2 (5 bases each). The CDR3 is made up of 15 amino acids. Germline values: CDR1 SGHRS, CDR2 YFSETQ. The V end lost 3 bases, the J end lost 4 bases, and 16 bases lay between the germline ends. The chain's CDR3 is CASSSGDQTVETQYF. The CDR3 region has the DNA TGCGCCAGCAGCTCTGGGGACCAAACTGTAGAGACCCAGTACTTC.

The chain employs TRBV27 and TRBJ2-2; no definite D call. CDR1 and CDR2 (germline): MNHEY, SMNVEV (reference sequence). The V end was cut by 2 bases, the J end by 4 bases, with 8 bases between. This CDR3 region has 14 residues. The CDR3 coding sequence is TGTGCCAGCAGTTTAGACATATTCACCGGGGAGCTGTTTTTT. This encodes CASSLDIFTGELFF.

The rearrangement joins TRBV7-6 to TRBJ1-1; D is unclear. The CDR3 has 14 amino acids. Trimming left V 5 bases short and J 1 base short, with 11 bases between. Germline V gene sequence: CDR1 SGHVS, CDR2 FNYEAQ. CDR3 DNA sequence: TGTGCCAGCAGCCCCAATACGGGGAACACTGAAGCTTTCTTT. It specifies CASSPNTGNTEAFF.

This chain connects TRBV7-9 to TRBJ2-4; unclear D gene. V lost 3 bases to trimming and J lost 0 bases, with 3 bases between them. Germline CDR1 and CDR2: SEHNR and FQNEAQ (reference sequence). The CDR3 is 13 residues long. This CDR3 is CASSLAAKNIQYF. CDR3 coding DNA: TGTGCCAGCAGCTTGGCAGCCAAAAACATTCAGTACTTC. Based on the CDR3 plus reference TRBV7-9 and TRBJ2-4, the full variable domain is DTGVSQNPRHKITKRGQNVTFRCDPISEHNRLYWYRQTLGQGPEFLTYFQNEAQLEKSRLLSDRFSAERPKGSFSTLEIQRTEQGDSAMYLCASSLAAKNIQYFGAGTRLSVL.

This chain joins TRBV27 and TRBJ1-2; D uncertain. The CDR3 is 13 amino acids. CDR1 and CDR2 (germline): MNHEY, SMNVEV (reference sequence). The V gene lost 4 bases and the J gene lost 3 bases, with 9 bases spanning the gap. CDR3 region: CASSSSLYYGYTF. In nucleotides, the CDR3 is TGTGCCAGCAGTTCCAGCCTCTACTATGGCTACACCTTC.

This chain uses TRBV30 with TRBJ2-5; 7 bases line up with TRBD1. The DNA end is a closer match to TRBJ2-7, so the J assignment may be wrong. Germline V lookup: CDR1 GTSNPN, CDR2 SVGIG (reference sequence). The CDR3 has 13 residues. CDR3 residues: CAWTGTALYEQYF. In nucleotides, the CDR3 is TGTGCCTGGACAGGGACAGCCTTGTACGAGCAGTACTTC.

This clone was seen once. This chain connects TRBV15 to TRBJ2-7, with D tentatively TRBD1 (5 bases). The V end lost 0 bases, the J end lost 1 base, and 10 bases lay between the germline ends. The CDR3 loop spans 15 amino acids. Germline loops: CDR1 LNHNV, CDR2 YYDKDF (reference sequence). Here the CDR3 DNA reads TGTGCCACCAGCAGAGATGAGGACACTTCCTACGAGCAGTACTTC. It codes for CATSRDEDTSYEQYF.

This clone was observed a single time. V and J are TRBV11-2 and TRBJ2-5, with D possibly matching TRBD2 (5 bases). CDR1 is SGHAT, CDR2 FQNNGV, per germline. The ends were cut back, 0 bases at V and 5 bases at J, with 16 bases in the middle. This CDR3 region has 16 residues. The CDR3 nucleotides read TGTGCCAGCAGCTTAGATTGGCTAGCTCCCCGGGAGACCCAGTACTTC. Protein: CASSLDWLAPRETQYF.

This chain joins TRBV30 and TRBJ1-6, with 8 positions matching TRBD1. Germline-derived CDR1 and CDR2 are GTSNPN and SVGIG (reference sequence). The CDR3 length is 13 residues. J lost 9 bases, V lost 4 bases, and 5 bases had no gene match. CDR3 loop: CAWKRQGRSPLHF. The CDR3 nucleotides are TGTGCCTGGAAGCGACAGGGGCGTTCACCCCTCCACTTT.

The chain carries TRBV19 and TRBJ2-7, with 8 nucleotides matching TRBD1. The germline V gene has CDR1 LNHDA and CDR2 SQIVND (reference sequence). V shed 3 bases and J 3 bases; nucleotides not matched to a gene: 7. The CDR3 loop spans 15 amino acids. The CDR3 sequence is CASSIPGQARYEQYF. CDR3 DNA sequence: TGTGCCAGTAGTATTCCGGGACAGGCCCGCTACGAGCAGTACTTC.